This T cell receptor (beta chain) was found in a study of Tregs in tolerant kidney transplant recipients. The study, taken as a whole, reports: Tregs expanded with activated donor B cells seemed most donor-specific. In tolerant patients, donor-specific Tregs outgrew total Tregs, suggesting antigen-driven expansion. For some patients, primers changed over time, blocking nucleotide-level comparison.

For this clone: Its antigen is currently unknown.

Thawed PBMCs were FACS-sorted into unstimulated CD4+CD25+CD127- regulatory T cells, CD4+CD25- non-regulatory cells, CD4 and CD8 cells. Sequencing used immunoSEQ multiplex PCR; TCRdb keeps in-frame clones, though not all of them. The sample has approximately 66,000 clones, approximately 85% seen once. Trimming removed 6 bases at V and 1 base at J, with 10 bases between. CDR3 length: 14 residues. CDR1 and CDR2 (germline): MNHNY, SVGAGI (reference sequence). This chain uses TRBV6-6 with TRBJ1-5; D is ambiguous. The source is a human donor who received a combined kidney and bone marrow transplant. Material: Tregs from blood, obtained before the transplant. In nucleotides, the CDR3 is TGTGCCAGCAGCATCACAGCGAGCAATCAGCCCCAGCATTTT. Translated: CASSITASNQPQHF.